A selection of T cell receptor beta chains follows, all from one sample in a study of PD-1 blockade in classical Hodgkin lymphoma. Generated by immunoSEQ multiplex PCR, the TCRdb table keeps only in-frame clones and is missing some. This sample has some 7,800 clones, with about 77% found just once. The sequencing here drew on CD8+ T cells from blood, taken before the fourth cycle of nivolumab. The receptors stem from a human donor with classical Hodgkin lymphoma. The CDR3 runs from the conserved cysteine through the conserved F or W. A D gene is named only where the DNA matches it firmly. Size values are once, few and many counts, or a class for expanded clones, and some rows have none.

>12|TRBV7-9|.|.|TRBJ2-7
CASSLAGGEQYF
TGTGCCAGCAGCTTAGCTGGCGGCGAGCAGTACTTC
>13|TRBV19|.|TRBD1|TRBJ1-4
CATGTGVIEKLFF
TGTGCCACCGGGACAGGGGTTATTGAAAAACTGTTTTTT
>21|TRBV28|.|TRBD2|TRBJ2-3
CASSMQGTSGSQVWGTDTQYF
TGTGCCAGCAGTATGCAAGGGACTAGCGGGAGTCAAGTTTGGGGCACAGATACGCAGTATTTT
>14|TRBV5-1|.|.|TRBJ1-2
CASSLTGYNYGYTF
TGCGCCAGCAGCTTGACAGGATACAACTATGGCTACACCTTC
>14|TRBV30|.|.|TRBJ2-6
CAWSGGSGANVLTF
TGTGCCTGGAGTGGGGGCTCTGGGGCCAACGTCCTGACTTTC
>16|TRBV12-5|.|.|TRBJ2-5
CASGSPLGQIKETQYF
TGTGCTAGTGGTTCCCCTCTTGGACAGATCAAAGAGACCCAGTACTTC
>16|TRBV7-9|.|TRBD1|TRBJ2-7
CASSFRRGLDSYEQYF
TGTGCCAGCAGCTTTCGAAGGGGGCTTGACTCCTACGAGCAGTACTTC
>13|TRBV6-5|.|TRBD1|TRBJ2-7
CASSYSTGSEQYF
TGTGCCAGCAGTTACTCGACAGGGAGCGAGCAGTACTTC
>11|TRBV25-1|once|.|TRBJ2-7
CASTSGYEQYF
TGTGCCAGCACTTCCGGGTACGAGCAGTACTTC
>15|TRBV11-3|.|TRBD2|TRBJ2-7
CASSLAWGGNYEQYF
TGTGCCAGCAGCTTAGCTTGGGGGGGAAACTACGAGCAGTACTTC
>12|TRBV27|.|.|TRBJ2-7
CASGGAGDEQYF
TGTGCCAGCGGGGGGGCCGGCGACGAGCAGTACTTC
>18|TRBV28|.|.|TRBJ2-6
CASSFLSPRTSGANVLTF
TGTGCCAGCAGTTTCTTATCGCCGAGAACCTCTGGGGCCAACGTCCTGACTTTC
>15|TRBV7-9|.|TRBD1|TRBJ2-3
CASSPRTGNTDTQYF
TGTGCCAGCAGCCCGCGGACAGGCAACACAGATACGCAGTATTTT
>15|TRBV6-6|.|TRBD2|TRBJ2-1
CASSYGGRGYNEQFF
TGTGCCAGCAGTTACGGGGGGAGGGGATACAATGAGCAGTTCTTC
>15|TRBV2|.|.|TRBJ2-7
CASSVSKKSRYEQYF
TGTGCCAGCAGTGTTAGCAAGAAATCCCGCTACGAGCAGTACTTC
>11|TRBV27|.|.|TRBJ2-1
CASTKGHEQFF
TGTGCCAGCACAAAGGGCCATGAGCAGTTCTTC
>14|TRBV11-3|.|.|TRBJ2-5
CASSLSRGGETQYF
TGTGCCAGCAGCTTAAGCAGGGGAGGGGAGACCCAGTACTTC
>15|TRBV4-3|.|TRBD1|TRBJ2-7
CASSPGQGPNYEQYF
TGCGCCAGCAGCCCAGGACAGGGGCCCAACTACGAGCAGTACTTC
>14|TRBV5-1|medium-sized|.|TRBJ2-7
CASSEAGVSYEQYF
TGCGCCAGCAGCGAGGCTGGGGTCTCCTACGAGCAGTACTTC
>14|TRBV6-5|few|TRBD2|TRBJ2-1
CASRGTSGSYEQFF
TGTGCCAGCAGAGGGACTAGCGGGAGCTATGAGCAGTTCTTC
>14|TRBV5-5|once|.|TRBJ2-7
CASSFQGPSYEQYF
TGTGCCAGCAGCTTTCAGGGGCCCTCCTACGAGCAGTACTTC
>16|TRBV11-3|.|.|TRBJ2-3
CASSLDGSESTDTQYF
TGTGCCAGCAGCTTAGATGGGAGCGAAAGCACAGATACGCAGTATTTT
>16|TRBV5-1|.|TRBD1|TRBJ1-1
CASSLGQGWGSTEAFF
TGCGCCAGCAGCTTAGGACAGGGGTGGGGGTCCACTGAAGCTTTCTTT
>16|TRBV27|.|TRBD2|TRBJ2-3
CASSLFSGKATDTQYF
TGTGCCAGCAGTTTGTTTAGCGGGAAGGCCACAGATACGCAGTATTTT
>11|TRBV7-9|.|.|TRBJ2-7
CASSLNAEQYF
TGTGCCAGCAGCTTAAATGCCGAGCAGTACTTC
>16|TRBV28|few|TRBD2|TRBJ2-5
CASSLWTSGDQETQYF
TGTGCCAGCAGTTTATGGACTAGCGGGGACCAAGAGACCCAGTACTTC
>13|TRBV11-1|.|.|TRBJ1-5
CASSLVGDQPQHF
TGTGCCAGCAGCTTAGTAGGAGATCAGCCCCAGCATTTT
>14|TRBV19|once|TRBD2|TRBJ2-7
CASSQGLVLYEQYF
TGTGCCAGTAGCCAAGGACTAGTCCTCTACGAGCAGTACTTC
>12|TRBV9|.|.|TRBJ2-1
CASSTQGYEQFF
TGTGCCAGCAGCACCCAGGGTTATGAGCAGTTCTTC
>11|TRBV7-7|.|.|TRBJ2-2
CASSLTGELFF
TGTGCTAGCAGCTTGACCGGGGAGCTGTTTTTT
>11|TRBV7-4|.|.|TRBJ1-6
CASSLGSGLHF
TGTGCCAGCAGCTTGGGTTCTGGCCTCCACTTT
>13|TRBV28|.|TRBD2|TRBJ2-7
CASKGRGLYEQYF
TGTGCCAGCAAGGGGAGGGGCCTCTACGAGCAGTACTTC
>14|TRBV14|once|.|TRBJ1-2
CASSKRDPLYGYTF
TGTGCCAGCAGCAAACGGGACCCTCTCTATGGCTACACCTTC
>13|TRBV29-1|.|.|TRBJ1-2
CSVVGRLQDGYTF
TGCAGCGTTGTCGGTCGCTTACAGGATGGCTACACCTTC
>13|TRBV6-5|.|.|TRBJ2-2
CASSYSPTGELFF
TGTGCCAGCAGTTACTCCCCCACCGGGGAGCTGTTTTTT
>13|TRBV11-2|.|TRBD1|TRBJ2-7
CASRGTALYEQYF
TGTGCCAGCAGAGGGACAGCCCTCTACGAGCAGTACTTC
>15|TRBV15|.|TRBD2|TRBJ2-1
CATSGSGGPYNEQFF
TGTGCCACCAGCGGTAGCGGGGGCCCTTACAATGAGCAGTTCTTC
>15|TRBV7-9|.|TRBD1|TRBJ1-2
CASSLRDREVYGYTF
TGTGCCAGCAGCTTGCGGGACAGGGAGGTATATGGCTACACCTTC
>16|TRBV7-9|.|.|TRBJ2-3
CASSFFVAGSTDTQYF
TGTGCCAGCAGCTTCTTCGTGGCGGGGAGCACAGATACGCAGTATTTT
>15|TRBV4-3|.|.|TRBJ2-3
CASSQAPRRTDTQYF
TGCGCCAGCAGCCAAGCCCCCAGGCGCACAGATACGCAGTATTTT
>15|TRBV5-1|once|TRBD2|TRBJ2-3
CASSFPGLVTDTQYF
TGCGCCAGCAGCTTTCCGGGACTAGTCACAGATACGCAGTATTTT
>16|TRBV7-6|.|.|TRBJ1-4
CASSLDAAPGNEKLFF
TGTGCCAGCAGCTTAGACGCGGCACCCGGAAATGAAAAACTGTTTTTT
>12|TRBV9|medium-sized|TRBD1|TRBJ1-2
CASSRQGREYTF
TGTGCCAGCAGCCGACAGGGTCGGGAATACACCTTC
>14|TRBV7-8|.|TRBD2|TRBJ2-7
CASSLRTSRYEQYF
TGTGCCAGCAGCTTGAGGACTAGTCGTTATGAGCAGTACTTC
>15|TRBV7-2|.|.|TRBJ2-3
CASSSYSLLGDTQYF
TGTGCCAGCAGCTCCTACAGTCTATTAGGAGATACGCAGTATTTT
>15|TRBV5-8|once|TRBD2|TRBJ2-7
CASSLASSGDYEQYF
TGTGCCAGCAGCCTCGCATCTAGCGGGGACTACGAGCAGTACTTC
>14|TRBV9|.|TRBD1|TRBJ2-7
CASSPQGALGEQYF
TGTGCCAGCAGCCCACAGGGGGCTCTAGGCGAGCAGTACTTC
>14|TRBV4-1|.|TRBD2|TRBJ2-7
CASSQVPSGYEQYF
TGCGCCAGCAGCCAAGTGCCTAGCGGGTACGAGCAGTACTTC
>15|TRBV6-1|.|TRBD2|TRBJ2-7
CASSELAGNSYEQYF
TGTGCCAGCAGTGAACTAGCGGGGAACTCCTACGAGCAGTACTTC
>12|TRBV7-9|.|.|TRBJ1-4
CASSLRGTKLFF
TGTGCCAGCAGCTTACGAGGCACGAAACTGTTTTTT
>14|TRBV5-1|.|TRBD1|TRBJ2-7
CASSHRGPSYEQYF
TGCGCCAGCAGCCACAGGGGGCCCTCCTACGAGCAGTACTTC